This T cell receptor (beta chain) was sequenced during a study of blood T cell repertoires in COVID-19. At the level of the study: The cDNA or gDNA used as material had been derived from T cells, B-cell-depleted T cells, or PBMCs.

As processed by the authors: Scientists estimated how many nucleated cells there were by amplifying reference gene primers. The method was immunoSEQ multiplex PCR; TCRdb's version includes in-frame clones alone and lacks a portion of them. Clonal size and the V and J genes are those of that table, whereas D and trimming came from the DNA. The profile shows 150,000 to 200,000 clones, 86% of them singletons. Per the germline V gene, CDR1 is LGHDT and CDR2 is YNNKEL (reference sequence). The CDR3 is 14 residues long. Losses at the gene ends were 0 bases for V and 7 bases for J; bases not matched to a gene: 4.

Material: peripheral blood. This TCR derives from a man in his forties or fifties with active or convalescent COVID-19. This chain uses TRBV3-1 (or the pseudogene TRBV3-2) with TRBJ1-2; 8 nucleotides agree with TRBD1. Here the CDR3 reads CASSQDQGASGYTF. CDR3 nucleotides: TGTGCCAGCAGCCAAGATCAGGGGGCCTCTGGCTACACCTTC.